This is a list of T cell receptor beta chains from one sample in a study of beta chain features in type 1 diabetes. The data were produced by immunoSEQ multiplex PCR, yet TCRdb's version contains in-frame clones alone and is incomplete. The sample holds about 700,000 clones, 13% seen once. The sample comprised naive CD4+ T cells from blood. The origin of the receptors is a man between 18 and 29 years old with type 1 diabetes. The CDR3 runs from the conserved cysteine through the conserved F or W. D genes are given only for firm matches. The size field is filled for only some rows; it gives once, few, many or a size class.

TRBJ1-1 | - | TRBV5-1 | TRBD1 | TGCGCCAGCAGCTTCGGGACAGGGGAGACTGAAGCTTTCTTT | CASSFGTGETEAFF
TRBJ1-1 | few | TRBV18 | - | TGTGCCGGCGCAGGGTTGGAGGGCACTGAAGCTTTCTTT | CAGAGLEGTEAFF
TRBJ1-1 | few | TRBV4-1 | - | TGCGCCAGCAGCCAAGATGGACCGGGAACTAACACTGAAGCTTTCTTT | CASSQDGPGTNTEAFF
TRBJ2-1 | - | TRBV21-1 | - | TGTGCCAGCCCCAATGGGGGATGGGACACCTTCAATGAGCAGTTCTTC | CASPNGGWDTFNEQFF
TRBJ2-1 | - | TRBV2 | - | TGTGCCAGCAGTGGGACAGCTGGTGAGCAGTTCTTC | CASSGTAGEQFF
TRBJ2-1 | - | TRBV25-1 | TRBD1 | TGTGCCAGCACCCGGGACAGGACATACAATGAGCAGTTCTTC | CASTRDRTYNEQFF
TRBJ2-2 | - | TRBV9 | - | TGTGCCAGCAGCGTAGCGGTGACCCCCGGGGAGCTGTTTTTT | CASSVAVTPGELFF
TRBJ2-7 | few | TRBV28 | TRBD1 | TGTGCCAGCAGTGGCCCCGGGACAGGGAGGTACGAGCAGTACTTC | CASSGPGTGRYEQYF
TRBJ1-1 | few | TRBV19 | - | TGTGCCAGTAGTCTCCCCGGTAGCACTGAAGCTTTCTTT | CASSLPGSTEAFF
TRBJ2-1 | few | TRBV4-2 | - | TGTGCCAGCAGCCAGGGGCGTGGGACTGCCTACAATGAGCAGTTCTTC | CASSQGRGTAYNEQFF
TRBJ2-1 | few | TRBV5-1 | - | TGCGCCAGCAGCCCCCTGGGGGGTGGCGAGCAGTTCTTC | CASSPLGGGEQFF
TRBJ1-6 | - | TRBV14 | - | TGTGCCAGCAGCCAAGGGGACCCGAGCTCCTATAATTCACCCCTCCACTTT | CASSQGDPSSYNSPLHF
TRBJ2-7 | - | TRBV28 | TRBD2 | TGTGCCAGCAGTTTAGCGGGGGCCTACGAGCAGTACTTC | CASSLAGAYEQYF
TRBJ1-5 | few | TRBV2 | - | TGTGCCAGCAGTGTAAACAGTGACAATCAGCCCCAGCATTTT | CASSVNSDNQPQHF
TRBJ1-1 | - | TRBV5-6 | - | TGTGCCAGCAGCCTCCTCGACAGGAACACTGAAGCTTTCTTT | CASSLLDRNTEAFF
TRBJ1-5 | few | TRBV30 | TRBD1 | TGTGCCTGGAGGGCAGGGGGTAATCAGCCCCAGCATTTT | CAWRAGGNQPQHF
TRBJ2-1 | few | TRBV30 | - | TGTGCCTGGAGTGTAAGACAGATATACAATGAGCAGTTCTTC | CAWSVRQIYNEQFF
TRBJ2-7 | - | TRBV7-3 | - | TGTGCCAGCAGCCTGGGGGGCTTAGGGAACGAGCAGTACTTC | CASSLGGLGNEQYF
TRBJ1-6 | few | TRBV18 | TRBD1 | TGTGCCAGCGGGACAGGGGATTCACCCCTCCACTTT | CASGTGDSPLHF
TRBJ1-1 | - | TRBV15 | TRBD1 | TGTGCCACCAGCGCGCAGGGGGCTGGAGGAGCTTTCTTT | CATSAQGAGGAFF
TRBJ1-3 | few | TRBV4-1 | - | TGCGCCAGCAGCCAAGTTTTCACGGGCTCTGGAAACACCATATATTTT | CASSQVFTGSGNTIYF
TRBJ2-7 | few | TRBV10-3 | - | TGTGCCACCTCCCTGACAGGAGTCTCCTACGAGCAGTACTTC | CATSLTGVSYEQYF
TRBJ1-5 | - | TRBV2 | - | TGTGCCAGCAGTAGGTCAGGCGCCGAGTTTAGTAATCAGCCCCAGCATTTT | CASSRSGAEFSNQPQHF
TRBJ2-3 | few | TRBV5-8 | - | TGTGCCAGCAGCTTTCTACTCGGATCCTCGACCAGCACAGATACGCAGTATTTT | CASSFLLGSSTSTDTQYF
TRBJ2-3 | - | TRBV10-1 | TRBD2 | TGCGCCAGCAGTGAGTCCACAGCGGGAACGGAGTATTTT | CASSESTAGTEYF
TRBJ1-1 | few | TRBV6-4 | - | TGTGCCAGCAGTGACTCGAAAGGAAGGACTGAAGCTTTCTTT | CASSDSKGRTEAFF
TRBJ2-5 | - | TRBV5-1 | TRBD1 | TGCGCCAGCAGCTTGGCGGGACAGGGGTTCGGAGAGACCCAGTACTTC | CASSLAGQGFGETQYF
TRBJ2-1 | - | TRBV7-9 | - | TGTGCCAGCAGCGCTCGACAGGTCAATGAGCAGTTCTTC | CASSARQVNEQFF
TRBJ1-2 | - | TRBV6-5 | - | TGTGCCAGCAGGGGTAGGGGGTCTCACTATGGCTACACCTTC | CASRGRGSHYGYTF
TRBJ2-7 | few | TRBV7-9 | - | TGTGCCAGCAGCTCCATTTTAGCAAACGGCTACGAGCAGTACTTC | CASSSILANGYEQYF
TRBJ2-1 | - | TRBV5-6 | TRBD1 | TGTGCCAGCAGCGGAACCGGGACAGGATCCCCCTTCTTC | CASSGTGTGSPFF
TRBJ1-2 | - | TRBV4-1 | - | TGCGCCAGCAGCCATCGCAATACCCGTACGGGCTATGGCTACACCTTC | CASSHRNTRTGYGYTF
TRBJ1-1 | - | TRBV7-2 | - | TGTGCCAGCAGCTTAGCAGGGGCTTACACTGAAGCTTTCTTT | CASSLAGAYTEAFF
TRBJ2-5 | few | TRBV10-3 | TRBD1 | TGTGCCATTTTACAGGGGGTTGGGGAGACCCAGTACTTC | CAILQGVGETQYF
TRBJ2-5 | few | TRBV28 | - | TGTGCCAGCAGTTTAGCGACAGAACTAGGGGAGACCCAGTACTTC | CASSLATELGETQYF
TRBJ2-1 | - | TRBV28 | TRBD1 | TGTGCCAGCAGTTTAATACAGGGGGCAGGGGATGAGCAGTTCTTC | CASSLIQGAGDEQFF
TRBJ2-1 | few | TRBV7-2 | TRBD1 | TGTGCCAGCAGCTCCCCCTCCGGGACAGGGAACAATGAGCAGTTCTTC | CASSSPSGTGNNEQFF
TRBJ2-1 | few | TRBV19 | TRBD1 | TGTGCCAGTCGACAGGGAAGGAATGAGCAGTTCTTC | CASRQGRNEQFF
TRBJ2-3 | few | TRBV7-3 | - | TGTGCCAGCAGCCTTATTAGCGGATTTAGCACAGATACGCAGTATTTT | CASSLISGFSTDTQYF
TRBJ1-2 | few | TRBV21-1 | - | TGTGCCAGCAGCACGGACAGCGGCTACACCTTC | CASSTDSGYTF
TRBJ2-7 | - | TRBV5-1 | - | TGCGCCAGCAGCTTGCTAGGGGTCGGATACGAGCAGTACTTC | CASSLLGVGYEQYF
TRBJ2-1 | few | TRBV7-9 | - | TGTGCCAGCAGCTCCTGGGAGGGGGCAGGTGAGCAGTTCTTC | CASSSWEGAGEQFF
TRBJ1-2 | - | TRBV21-1 | - | TGTGCCAGCAGACTGAGGACAGGGGGCGGCTATGGCTACACCTTC | CASRLRTGGGYGYTF
TRBJ2-3 | - | TRBV13 | - | TGTGCCAGCAGCCCGACAGGCACAGATACGCAGTATTTT | CASSPTGTDTQYF
TRBJ2-2 | - | TRBV5-1 | - | TGCGCCAGCAGCTTGGGAGGAGTTGACACCGGGGAGCTGTTTTTT | CASSLGGVDTGELFF
TRBJ1-1 | once | TRBV30 | - | TGTGCCTGGAGTATAAAAAGCGATATGAACACTGAAGCTTTCTTT | CAWSIKSDMNTEAFF
TRBJ1-4 | few | TRBV5-1 | - | TGCGCCAGCAGCTCGGGGACCGGAGGGAATGAAAAACTGTTTTTT | CASSSGTGGNEKLFF
TRBJ2-1 | - | TRBV7-9 | - | TGTGCCAGCAGCACTCAGGGATCACGCAATGAGCAGTTCTTC | CASSTQGSRNEQFF
TRBJ1-1 | few | TRBV15 | - | TGTGCCACCGAATCCCACCCACCTACTGAAGCTTTCTTT | CATESHPPTEAFF
TRBJ2-7 | few | TRBV4-1 | - | TGCGCCAGCAGCCACGGTTTTGTAACAGCGAGCTACGAGCAGTACTTC | CASSHGFVTASYEQYF
TRBJ1-6 | - | TRBV28 | - | TGTGCCAGCAGCTTCCGGGTCGGGGGTTCACCCCTCCACTTT | CASSFRVGGSPLHF
TRBJ1-5 | - | TRBV10-3 | - | TGTGCCACCGGGTCACACGGTTATCAGCCCCAGCATTTT | CATGSHGYQPQHF
TRBJ1-1 | - | TRBV29-1 | - | TGCAGCGTTGCGCAGACGGGTGAAGCTTTCTTT | CSVAQTGEAFF